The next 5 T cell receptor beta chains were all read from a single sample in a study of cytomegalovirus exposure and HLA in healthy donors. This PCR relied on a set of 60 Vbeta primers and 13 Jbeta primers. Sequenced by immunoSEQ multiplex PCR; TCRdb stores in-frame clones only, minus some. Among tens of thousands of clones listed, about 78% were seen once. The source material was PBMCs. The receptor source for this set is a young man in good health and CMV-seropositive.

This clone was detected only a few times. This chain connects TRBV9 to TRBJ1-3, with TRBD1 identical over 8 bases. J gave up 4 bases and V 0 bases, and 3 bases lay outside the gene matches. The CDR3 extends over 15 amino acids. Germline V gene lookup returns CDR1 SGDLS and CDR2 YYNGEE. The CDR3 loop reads CASSVETGVGNTIYF. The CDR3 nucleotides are TGTGCCAGCAGCGTAGAGACAGGGGTGGGAAACACCATATATTTT. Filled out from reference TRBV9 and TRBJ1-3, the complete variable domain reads DSGVTQTPKHLITATGQRVTLRCSPRSGDLSVYWYQQSLDQGLQFLIQYYNGEERAKGNILERFSAQQFPDLHSELNLSSLELGDSALYFCASSVETGVGNTIYFGEGSWLTVV.

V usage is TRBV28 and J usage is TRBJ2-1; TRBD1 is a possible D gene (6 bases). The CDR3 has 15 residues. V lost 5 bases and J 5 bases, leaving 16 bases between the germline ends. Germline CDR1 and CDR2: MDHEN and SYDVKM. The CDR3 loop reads CASSQGHLGNNEQFF. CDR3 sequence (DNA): TGTGCCAGCAGTCAGGGACACCTTGGGAACAATGAGCAGTTCTTC. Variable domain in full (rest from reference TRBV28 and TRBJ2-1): DVKVTQSSRYLVKRTGEKVFLECVQDMDHENMFWYRQDPGLGLRLIYFSYDVKMKEKGDIPEGYSVSREKKERFSLILESASTNQTSMYLCASSQGHLGNNEQFFGPGTRLTVL.

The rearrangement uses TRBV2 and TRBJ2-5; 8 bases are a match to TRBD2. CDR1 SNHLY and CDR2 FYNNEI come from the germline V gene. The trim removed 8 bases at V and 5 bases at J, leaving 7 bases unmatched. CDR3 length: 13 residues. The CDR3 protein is CASGGGRGETQYF. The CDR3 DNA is TGTGCCAGCGGCGGGGGGCGCGGGGAGACCCAGTACTTC.

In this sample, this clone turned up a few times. The CDR3 bases are TGTGCCAGCAGCGTAGACGACAGGGTAGGCGAGCAGTACTTC. Its translation: CASSVDDRVGEQYF. The chain carries TRBV9 and TRBJ2-7; 7 nucleotides align to TRBD1. The CDR3 covers 14 residues. The trim removed 0 bases at V and 6 bases at J, leaving 6 bases unmatched. CDR1 is SGDLS, CDR2 YYNGEE, per germline.

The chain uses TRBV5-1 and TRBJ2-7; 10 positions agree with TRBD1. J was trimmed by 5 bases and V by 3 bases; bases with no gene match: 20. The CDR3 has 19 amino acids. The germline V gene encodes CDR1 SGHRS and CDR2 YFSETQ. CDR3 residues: CASSWGSASGTGESHEQYF. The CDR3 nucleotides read TGCGCCAGCAGCTGGGGATCCGCAAGCGGGACAGGGGAGTCCCACGAGCAGTACTTC.